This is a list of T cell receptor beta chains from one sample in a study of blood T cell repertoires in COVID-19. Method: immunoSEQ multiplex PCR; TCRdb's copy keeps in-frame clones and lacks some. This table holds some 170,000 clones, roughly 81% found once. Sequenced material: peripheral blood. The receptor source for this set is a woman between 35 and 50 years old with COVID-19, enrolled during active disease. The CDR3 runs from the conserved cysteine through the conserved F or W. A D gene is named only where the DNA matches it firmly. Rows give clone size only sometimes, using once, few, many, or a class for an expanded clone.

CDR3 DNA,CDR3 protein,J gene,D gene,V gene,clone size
TGTGCCAGCAGCTTGGTTCGGTCCCCTTTGGAAGCTTTCTTT,CASSLVRSPLEAFF,TRBJ1-1,NA,TRBV5-5,NA
TGTGCCTGGGACAGGGGATTGAACACTGAAGCTTTCTTT,CAWDRGLNTEAFF,TRBJ1-1,TRBD1,TRBV30,NA
TGTGCCAGCAGCGTACTAGGGGGGGCAGATACGCAGTATTTT,CASSVLGGADTQYF,TRBJ2-3,NA,TRBV9,NA
TGTGCCAGCAGCACTGGACAGGGGAGTACCGGGGAGCTGTTTTTT,CASSTGQGSTGELFF,TRBJ2-2,TRBD1,TRBV6-6,NA
TGTGCCAGCAGCTTAGCTAGCGGGATATACAATGAGCAGTTCTTC,CASSLASGIYNEQFF,TRBJ2-1,TRBD2,TRBV7-6,NA
TGTGCCAGCAGGCCGGGACTAGCGACCCACGAGCAGTACTTC,CASRPGLATHEQYF,TRBJ2-7,TRBD2,TRBV27,NA
TGTGCCAGCAAACCCCCCAGCGGGGGAAACTACGAGCAGTACTTC,CASKPPSGGNYEQYF,TRBJ2-7,TRBD2,TRBV6-5,NA
TGTGCCAGCAGCTCTGGAGGTGGGTCCTACAATGAGCAGTTCTTC,CASSSGGGSYNEQFF,TRBJ2-1,NA,TRBV5-4,few
TGTGCCAGCAGTGACTCCGGGGGGACTTCACCCCTCCACTTT,CASSDSGGTSPLHF,TRBJ1-6,NA,TRBV6-4,few
TGTGCCAGCTCACCACCATCGGGAGCGAACACCGGGGAGCTGTTTTTT,CASSPPSGANTGELFF,TRBJ2-2,NA,TRBV18,NA
TGTGCCAGCAGCTTAGGAGCCCAGGTCGAGTTCTTC,CASSLGAQVEFF,TRBJ2-1,NA,TRBV7-9,NA
TGTGCCAGTAGTATAAGCCTAGACCTGAATGAGCAGTTCTTC,CASSISLDLNEQFF,TRBJ2-1,NA,TRBV19,NA
TGTGCCTGGAGTGTAACGGGGAACGAAGCTTTCTTT,CAWSVTGNEAFF,TRBJ1-1,NA,TRBV30,NA
TGTGCCAGTGGCCAACAGGGGACTAATGAAAAACTGTTTTTT,CASGQQGTNEKLFF,TRBJ1-4,TRBD1,TRBV19,NA
TGTGCCAGTAGTAAGGGAAAACGGACAGCCCGAAGCTCCTACAATGAGCAGTTCTTC,CASSKGKRTARSSYNEQFF,TRBJ2-1,NA,TRBV19,NA
TGTGCCAGCAGCGAGGGGATGGGCGGCTACACCTTC,CASSEGMGGYTF,TRBJ1-2,NA,TRBV9,NA